The TCR beta chain under discussion was sequenced for a study of T cell repertoires in ileal Crohn's disease. Study results and caveats: High-frequency clones were more common in sorted CD8 than CD4 cells.

This clone occurred a few times. What it binds is unknown. Germline loops: CDR1 LNHDA, CDR2 SQIVND (reference sequence). The CDR3 is 15 amino acids. V lost 6 bases and J lost 5; bases outside the gene matches: 11. TCRdb's table, derived via immunoSEQ multiplex PCR, lists solely in-frame clones and lacks some. The repertoire holds roughly 13,000 clones, with about 73% as singletons. The sequenced sample consisted of ileal tissue. The V call is TRBV19, the J call TRBJ2-5; 8 bases agree with TRBD1. The receptor comes from an adult with Crohn's disease. CDR3 bases: TGTGCCAGTAGCCGGAGACAGGGGAACGATGAGACCCAGTACTTC. Translating gives CASSRRQGNDETQYF.